These T cell receptor beta chains were read from a single sample in a study of cytomegalovirus exposure and HLA in healthy donors. The assay was immunoSEQ multiplex PCR, and TCRdb's table has in-frame clones only and misses some. The sample contains 200,000 to 250,000 clones, 80% to 95% of which appear only once. The sequenced sample consisted of PBMCs. These receptor sequences come from a woman in her late teens or twenties in good health and CMV-seronegative. CDR3s include the opening cysteine and the closing phenylalanine or tryptophan. The D gene is left open where the match is weak. Only part of the rows carry a size: once, few, many, or a class if the clone is expanded.

DNA | CDR3 | D | V | size | J
TGTGCCGTAGCGGGAAAGTTCGAAGATACGCAGTATTTT | CAVAGKFEDTQYF | TRBD2 | TRBV11-3 | NA | TRBJ2-3
TGTGCCAGTAGTCCCGCAGGGGCCGCCGGTTACGAGCAGTACTTC | CASSPAGAAGYEQYF | NA | TRBV19 | NA | TRBJ2-7
TGTGCCAGCAGCCCGACCCGGACTATGAATTACGAGCAGTACTTC | CASSPTRTMNYEQYF | NA | TRBV11-2 | NA | TRBJ2-7
TGTGCCAGCTCAGCGGAGGAGGGCACTGAAGCTTTCTTT | CASSAEEGTEAFF | NA | TRBV18 | NA | TRBJ1-1
TGTGCCAGCAGCTCGACGGGCTCCTACAATGAGCAGTTCTTC | CASSSTGSYNEQFF | NA | TRBV11-2 | NA | TRBJ2-1
TGTGCCAGCAGTGAAGCTTTGACAGGGCTTGATGGCTACACCTTC | CASSEALTGLDGYTF | TRBD1 | TRBV6-1 | NA | TRBJ1-2
TGTGCCTGGACGAGAGACACCGGGGAGCTGTTTTTT | CAWTRDTGELFF | NA | TRBV30 | NA | TRBJ2-2
TGTGCCAGCAGCTGGGGCCGGGATGAAAAACTGTTTTTT | CASSWGRDEKLFF | NA | TRBV7-9 | NA | TRBJ1-4
TGTGCCAGCAGCCAACTTAAACAGAGCGAGCAGTACTTC | CASSQLKQSEQYF | NA | TRBV16 | NA | TRBJ2-7
TGTGCCAGCAGAGGACAGGGGGCCTATGGCTACACCTTC | CASRGQGAYGYTF | TRBD1 | TRBV2 | few | TRBJ1-2
TGTGCCAGCAGTTGGAGATACGGAAACACCATATATTTT | CASSWRYGNTIYF | NA | TRBV27 | NA | TRBJ1-3
TGCGCCAGCAGCTTTCAGGGCCGGAAGACAGGAGATCGGAATGAGCAGTTCTTC | CASSFQGRKTGDRNEQFF | NA | TRBV5-1 | NA | TRBJ2-1
TGCGCCAGCAGCTTGGAACCGGGGAACTATGGCTACACCTTC | CASSLEPGNYGYTF | NA | TRBV5-1 | NA | TRBJ1-2
TGCGCCAGCAGCTTAAGCAAGAGCTCTGGAAACACCATATATTTT | CASSLSKSSGNTIYF | NA | TRBV5-1 | NA | TRBJ1-3
TGCAGCGGCGATAGGGGGCAAGCTTTCTTT | CSGDRGQAFF | TRBD1 | TRBV29-1 | NA | TRBJ1-1
TGTGCCAGCCTCCTTACAGGGATTAATTCACCCCTCCACTTT | CASLLTGINSPLHF | NA | TRBV2 | NA | TRBJ1-6
TGTGCCAGCAGTTACGTGGGACAGGGTTACGAGCAGTACTTC | CASSYVGQGYEQYF | TRBD1 | TRBV6-5 | NA | TRBJ2-7
TGTGCCAGCAGTTACGGGGGGGGGATAAACACTGAAGCTTTCTTT | CASSYGGGINTEAFF | NA | TRBV6-5 | NA | TRBJ1-1
TGCGCCAGCAGTCGGGACAGACGGAAGGACACCATATATTTT | CASSRDRRKDTIYF | TRBD1 | TRBV23-1 | NA | TRBJ1-3
TGTGCCACCAGCAGAGATCTCGGTACAGCAAATCAGCCCCAGCATTTT | CATSRDLGTANQPQHF | NA | TRBV15 | NA | TRBJ1-5
TGTGCCAGTAGTATAATGCCAGGGGGAAATCAGCCCCAGCATTTT | CASSIMPGGNQPQHF | TRBD1 | TRBV19 | NA | TRBJ1-5
TGTGCCAGCAGTCTTCCTTTCGGTAGTTACAATGAGCAGTTCTTC | CASSLPFGSYNEQFF | NA | TRBV28 | NA | TRBJ2-1
TGTGCCACCAGCAGAGGATGGGGGAGGGGCAGGATGGATCAGCCCCAGCATTTT | CATSRGWGRGRMDQPQHF | NA | TRBV15 | once | TRBJ1-5
TGTGCCAGCAGCGTATATCTAGGCGGCTACACCTTC | CASSVYLGGYTF | NA | TRBV9 | NA | TRBJ1-2
TGTGCCAGCAACTCCTTCCGGGGCAATGAGCAGTTCTTC | CASNSFRGNEQFF | NA | TRBV5-4 | NA | TRBJ2-1
TGTGCCAGCAGGCCTCTCAGTCCCTATAATTCACCCCTCCACTTT | CASRPLSPYNSPLHF | NA | TRBV27 | NA | TRBJ1-6
TGTGCCAGCAGCCGTAGCGGGCCGAACACCGGGGAGCTGTTTTTT | CASSRSGPNTGELFF | TRBD2 | TRBV7-8 | NA | TRBJ2-2
TGTGCCTGGATCGGGACAGGGTCGGGATATGGCTACACCTTC | CAWIGTGSGYGYTF | TRBD1 | TRBV30 | NA | TRBJ1-2
TGCGCCAGCAGCTTGGCCAGTTCGGGGAGCTCCTATAATTCACCCCTCCACTTT | CASSLASSGSSYNSPLHF | NA | TRBV5-1 | NA | TRBJ1-6
TGTGCCAGCACGGGGACACGGGAGCAGTACTTC | CASTGTREQYF | NA | TRBV11-2 | NA | TRBJ2-7
TGTGCCAGCAGTTACGTGGCAGGGGGTCTGAACGAGCAGTACTTC | CASSYVAGGLNEQYF | TRBD1 | TRBV6-6 | NA | TRBJ2-7
TGCAGCGTTGAAGATCTGGACTCTTTTGGGACAGGGGGTACTGGGGCCAACGTCCTGACTTTC | CSVEDLDSFGTGGTGANVLTF | TRBD1 | TRBV29-1 | few | TRBJ2-6
TGTGCCAGCAGCGGAGTTGCGGGCTACACCTTC | CASSGVAGYTF | NA | TRBV6-1 | NA | TRBJ1-2
TGTGCCAGCAGCCCCGGCGGTGGAAACACCATATATTTT | CASSPGGGNTIYF | NA | TRBV11-3 | NA | TRBJ1-3
TGTGCCAGCAGCCCCGGGACAGGGCTGGGACAGCCCCAGCATTTT | CASSPGTGLGQPQHF | TRBD1 | TRBV9 | NA | TRBJ1-5
TGTGCCAGCTCCCCCGGGACAGGGGACTACGAGCAGTACTTC | CASSPGTGDYEQYF | TRBD1 | TRBV18 | NA | TRBJ2-7
TGTGCCAGCAGCTCCACAGGGACTAGCGGGCGCACAGATACGCAGTATTTT | CASSSTGTSGRTDTQYF | TRBD2 | TRBV5-5 | NA | TRBJ2-3
TGTGCCAGCTATAGACAGGGGGCGTCCTACGAGCAGTACTTC | CASYRQGASYEQYF | TRBD1 | TRBV6-1 | NA | TRBJ2-7
TGCGCCAGCAGCTTTGGGGGCGGGCTGAACACTGAAGCTTTCTTT | CASSFGGGLNTEAFF | NA | TRBV5-1 | NA | TRBJ1-1
TGTGCCAGCAGTGAAGGCGGGGGCCCCCAGCCCCAGCATTTT | CASSEGGGPQPQHF | NA | TRBV6-1 | NA | TRBJ1-5
TGTGCCAGCAGCCGCTCACCAGGGAAGACTAGCGGGACCCAATACGAGCAGTACTTC | CASSRSPGKTSGTQYEQYF | TRBD2 | TRBV4-2 | once | TRBJ2-7
TGTGCCACCAGCGGCGGTACTAACTATGGCTACACCTTC | CATSGGTNYGYTF | NA | TRBV15 | NA | TRBJ1-2
TGTGCCAGCAGTTTATTGGGGGGACAGGGGAATGGCTACACCTTC | CASSLLGGQGNGYTF | TRBD1 | TRBV28 | NA | TRBJ1-2
TGTGCCTGGAGTGAGGACAGGGGATATGGCTACACCTTC | CAWSEDRGYGYTF | TRBD1 | TRBV30 | NA | TRBJ1-2
TGTGCCATTAGGGGGACAGGGGACCCCATAGCTAACTATGGCTACACCTTC | CAIRGTGDPIANYGYTF | TRBD1 | TRBV14 | NA | TRBJ1-2
TGCGCCAGCAGCCAGGGACTAGCGGCCTACCCGCCTGGGATTGATGAGCAGTTCTTC | CASSQGLAAYPPGIDEQFF | TRBD2 | TRBV4-1 | NA | TRBJ2-1
TGTGCCAGCAATCCTACAGCCGCCTACGAGCAGTACTTC | CASNPTAAYEQYF | NA | TRBV6-1 | NA | TRBJ2-7
TGTGCCAGCTCGCAGGGGACAGGGGATCAGCAGTACTTC | CASSQGTGDQQYF | TRBD1 | TRBV18 | NA | TRBJ2-7
TGTGCCAGCAGCGTACGAGGGGAGGGAGCCGGGGAGCTGTTTTTT | CASSVRGEGAGELFF | TRBD2 | TRBV9 | NA | TRBJ2-2
TGCGCCAGCAGCGGGGCCGGGACAGGGAACGGGGAGCTGTTTTTT | CASSGAGTGNGELFF | TRBD1 | TRBV5-1 | NA | TRBJ2-2
TGTGCCAGCAGCTTAGCGGTCGGGGACAGGGAACATGGCTACACCTTC | CASSLAVGDREHGYTF | TRBD1 | TRBV7-2 | NA | TRBJ1-2
TGTGCCAGCAAGCCGAGACTAGCGGGAGGTGAGCAGTTCTTC | CASKPRLAGGEQFF | TRBD2 | TRBV6-1 | NA | TRBJ2-1
TGTGCCAGCAGCCCCGACGGGGTCGGAGGCTACACCTTC | CASSPDGVGGYTF | NA | TRBV7-6 | few | TRBJ1-2
TGTGCCAGCAGTGAAGCTCGGGGTAACCCCGGGGAGCTGTTTTTT | CASSEARGNPGELFF | NA | TRBV6-1 | NA | TRBJ2-2